The rows below give T cell receptor beta chains drawn from one sample of a study of fetal regulatory T cell absence and autoimmunity. TCRdb's table, derived via immunoSEQ multiplex PCR, lists solely in-frame clones and lacks some. Of about 95,000 clones listed, about three quarters were seen once; the top ten hold 1.5% to 2%. The sequenced sample was pancreas tissue. Receptors originate from a male donor with IPEX syndrome. The CDR3 runs from the conserved cysteine through the conserved F or W. A D gene is named only where the DNA matches it firmly. Only part of the rows carry a size: once, few, many, or a class if the clone is expanded.

j_call: TRBJ1-1; v_call: TRBV2; d_call: NA; clone_size: NA; cdr3_aa: CASSEAETEAFF; cdr3_nt: TGTGCCAGCAGTGAAGCAGAGACTGAAGCTTTCTTT
j_call: TRBJ1-1; v_call: TRBV9; d_call: NA; clone_size: once; cdr3_aa: CASSRQGQNTEAFF; cdr3_nt: TGTGCCAGCAGCCGCCAGGGGCAGAACACTGAAGCTTTCTTT
j_call: TRBJ2-1; v_call: TRBV2; d_call: NA; clone_size: NA; cdr3_aa: CASSEGYYNEQFF; cdr3_nt: TGTGCCAGCAGTGAGGGGTACTACAATGAGCAGTTCTTC
j_call: TRBJ2-2; v_call: TRBV4-1; d_call: TRBD2; clone_size: NA; cdr3_aa: CASSQRGLAGTGELFF; cdr3_nt: TGCGCCAGCAGCCAAAGGGGACTAGCGGGGACCGGGGAGCTGTTTTTT
j_call: TRBJ2-7; v_call: TRBV5-1; d_call: NA; clone_size: NA; cdr3_aa: CASSGSSYEQYF; cdr3_nt: TGCGCCAGCAGCGGGAGCTCCTACGAGCAGTACTTC
j_call: TRBJ2-2; v_call: TRBV6-5; d_call: TRBD2; clone_size: NA; cdr3_aa: CASSFSGPNTGELFF; cdr3_nt: TGTGCCAGCAGTTTTAGCGGGCCGAACACCGGGGAGCTGTTTTTT
j_call: TRBJ1-6; v_call: TRBV6-5; d_call: NA; clone_size: NA; cdr3_aa: CASSPGTPYNSPLHF; cdr3_nt: TGTGCCAGCAGTCCAGGGACACCCTATAATTCACCCCTCCACTTT
j_call: TRBJ2-7; v_call: TRBV27; d_call: NA; clone_size: few; cdr3_aa: CASSLSGPSYEQYF; cdr3_nt: TGTGCCAGCAGTTTATCAGGGCCCTCCTACGAGCAGTACTTC
j_call: TRBJ1-1; v_call: TRBV2; d_call: NA; clone_size: NA; cdr3_aa: CASSEGGAVNTEAFF; cdr3_nt: TGTGCCAGCAGTGAAGGGGGGGCTGTGAACACTGAAGCTTTCTTT
j_call: TRBJ1-2; v_call: TRBV30; d_call: NA; clone_size: NA; cdr3_aa: CAWRRTNYGYTF; cdr3_nt: TGTGCCTGGAGGAGGACTAACTATGGCTACACCTTC
j_call: TRBJ1-2; v_call: TRBV7-2; d_call: NA; clone_size: NA; cdr3_aa: CASSLEVTTGYTF; cdr3_nt: TGTGCCAGCAGCTTAGAGGTAACGACCGGCTACACCTTC
j_call: TRBJ1-2; v_call: TRBV6-5; d_call: TRBD1; clone_size: NA; cdr3_aa: CASTRGGIAGYGYTF; cdr3_nt: TGTGCCAGCACCAGAGGGGGCATAGCGGGCTATGGCTACACCTTC
j_call: TRBJ1-2; v_call: TRBV9; d_call: TRBD1; clone_size: NA; cdr3_aa: CASSSTGGYGYTF; cdr3_nt: TGTGCCAGCAGCTCCACAGGGGGTTATGGCTACACCTTC
j_call: TRBJ2-7; v_call: TRBV11-2; d_call: NA; clone_size: NA; cdr3_aa: CASSLFRNPYEQYF; cdr3_nt: TGTGCCAGCAGCTTGTTCAGGAACCCCTACGAGCAGTACTTC
j_call: TRBJ2-1; v_call: TRBV9; d_call: NA; clone_size: few; cdr3_aa: CASSLDDLGGVLDNEQFF; cdr3_nt: TGTGCCAGCAGCTTGGACGACCTCGGGGGCGTACTTGACAATGAGCAGTTCTTC
j_call: TRBJ2-3; v_call: TRBV5-1; d_call: TRBD2; clone_size: NA; cdr3_aa: CASSGGLAGFTDTQYF; cdr3_nt: TGCGCCAGCAGCGGAGGGCTAGCGGGCTTCACAGATACGCAGTATTTT
j_call: TRBJ2-7; v_call: TRBV5-1; d_call: TRBD1; clone_size: few; cdr3_aa: CASSWDRGHYEQYF; cdr3_nt: TGCGCCAGCAGCTGGGACAGGGGGCACTACGAGCAGTACTTC
j_call: TRBJ2-7; v_call: TRBV6-1; d_call: TRBD1; clone_size: NA; cdr3_aa: CASNIRGLYEQYF; cdr3_nt: TGTGCCAGCAATATCAGGGGGCTCTACGAGCAGTACTTC
j_call: TRBJ2-1; v_call: TRBV19; d_call: NA; clone_size: NA; cdr3_aa: CASSIDGTPYNEQFF; cdr3_nt: TGTGCCAGTAGTATTGACGGGACACCCTACAATGAGCAGTTCTTC
j_call: TRBJ1-2; v_call: TRBV18; d_call: NA; clone_size: NA; cdr3_aa: CASSPKDTNYGYTF; cdr3_nt: TGTGCCAGCTCACCGAAGGACACTAACTATGGCTACACCTTC
j_call: TRBJ2-5; v_call: TRBV14; d_call: NA; clone_size: NA; cdr3_aa: CASNSASVETQYF; cdr3_nt: TGTGCCAGCAATTCCGCCTCCGTAGAGACCCAGTACTTC
j_call: TRBJ1-5; v_call: TRBV27; d_call: TRBD1; clone_size: NA; cdr3_aa: CASSAGTGGGQPQHF; cdr3_nt: TGTGCCAGCAGTGCAGGGACAGGGGGAGGTCAGCCCCAGCATTTT
j_call: TRBJ2-3; v_call: TRBV7-8; d_call: NA; clone_size: once; cdr3_aa: CASSLTDTQYF; cdr3_nt: TGTGCCAGCAGCCTCACAGATACGCAGTATTTT
j_call: TRBJ2-1; v_call: TRBV7-2; d_call: TRBD2; clone_size: NA; cdr3_aa: CASSLGTSHVNEQFF; cdr3_nt: TGTGCCAGCAGCCTCGGGACTAGCCACGTTAATGAGCAGTTCTTC
j_call: TRBJ1-2; v_call: TRBV21-1; d_call: NA; clone_size: NA; cdr3_aa: CASSKTSGDYGYTF; cdr3_nt: TGTGCCAGCAGCAAAACGTCAGGGGACTATGGCTACACCTTC
j_call: TRBJ2-1; v_call: TRBV28; d_call: TRBD2; clone_size: once; cdr3_aa: CASSLMSFQRGGEDEQFF; cdr3_nt: TGTGCCAGCAGTCTTATGTCCTTCCAACGGGGGGGCGAGGATGAGCAGTTCTTC
j_call: TRBJ2-1; v_call: TRBV7-6; d_call: TRBD2; clone_size: NA; cdr3_aa: CASSLLKGAGGPPSSYNEQFF; cdr3_nt: TGTGCCAGCAGCTTATTAAAAGGAGCGGGGGGTCCGCCTAGCTCCTACAATGAGCAGTTCTTC